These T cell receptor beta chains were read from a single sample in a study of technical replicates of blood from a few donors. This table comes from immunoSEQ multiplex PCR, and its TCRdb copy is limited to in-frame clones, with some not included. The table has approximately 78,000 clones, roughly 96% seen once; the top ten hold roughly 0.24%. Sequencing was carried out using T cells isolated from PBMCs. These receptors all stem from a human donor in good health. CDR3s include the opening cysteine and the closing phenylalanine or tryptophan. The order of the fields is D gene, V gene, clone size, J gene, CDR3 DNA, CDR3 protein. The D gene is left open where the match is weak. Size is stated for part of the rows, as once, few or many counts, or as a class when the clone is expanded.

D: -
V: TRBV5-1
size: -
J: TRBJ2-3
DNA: TGCGCCAGCAGCTCGCCCGGGACTTTCGGGACAGATACGCAGTATTTT
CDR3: CASSSPGTFGTDTQYF

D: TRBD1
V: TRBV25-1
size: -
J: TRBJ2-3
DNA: TGTGCCAGCGCTCCCATGACAGGGGTGGTGGACACAGATACGCAGTATTTT
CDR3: CASAPMTGVVDTDTQYF

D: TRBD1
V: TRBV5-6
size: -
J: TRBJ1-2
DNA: TGTGCCAGCAGCTCTTTGGGACAGAAGAATAACTATGGCTACACCTTC
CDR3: CASSSLGQKNNYGYTF

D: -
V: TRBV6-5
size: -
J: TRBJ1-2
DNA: TGTGCCAGCAGGGATGTCGGGGGGAATGGCTACACCTTC
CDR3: CASRDVGGNGYTF

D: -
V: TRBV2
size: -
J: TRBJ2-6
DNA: TGTGCCAGCGGACTTGGCTCTGGGGCCAACGTCCTGACTTTC
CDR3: CASGLGSGANVLTF

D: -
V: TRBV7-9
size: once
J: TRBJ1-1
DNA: TGTGCCAGCAGCCCAGGGATTAGGGGTGGTGTGAACACTGAAGCTTTCTTT
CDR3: CASSPGIRGGVNTEAFF

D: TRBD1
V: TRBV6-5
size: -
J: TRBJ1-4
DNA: TGTGCCAGCAGTTACGGGACAGGGGGCTATGGTGAAAAACTGTTTTTT
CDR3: CASSYGTGGYGEKLFF

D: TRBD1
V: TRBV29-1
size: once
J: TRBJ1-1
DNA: TGCAGCGTCGCGACAGGGGGGAACACTGAAGCTTTCTTT
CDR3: CSVATGGNTEAFF

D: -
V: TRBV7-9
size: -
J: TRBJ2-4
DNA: TGTGCCAGCAGCTCGCGGACATCTGGGGACATTCAGTACTTC
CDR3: CASSSRTSGDIQYF

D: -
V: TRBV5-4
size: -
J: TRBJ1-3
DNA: TGTGCCAGCAGCTATTCGGGCGGGAACACCATATATTTT
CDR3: CASSYSGGNTIYF

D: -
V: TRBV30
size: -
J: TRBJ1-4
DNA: TGTGCCTGGAGTAGATTCAACAGGCCAACTAATGAAAAACTGTTTTTT
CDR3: CAWSRFNRPTNEKLFF

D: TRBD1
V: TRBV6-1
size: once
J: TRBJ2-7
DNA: TGTGCCAGCAGTGACCGGACAGGGGCCTCCTACGAGCAGTACTTC
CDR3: CASSDRTGASYEQYF

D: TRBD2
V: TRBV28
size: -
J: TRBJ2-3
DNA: TGTGCCAGCAGTTCAGCGGGAGTTCGATCGGATACGCAGTATTTT
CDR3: CASSSAGVRSDTQYF

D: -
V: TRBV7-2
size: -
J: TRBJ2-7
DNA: TGTGCCAGCAGCCTAACAGAGGGGGTCCGCTACGAGCAGTACTTC
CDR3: CASSLTEGVRYEQYF

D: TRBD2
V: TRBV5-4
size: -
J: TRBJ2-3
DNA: TGTGCCAGCGGAGTTTGGAACGGGGGGAGCACAGATACGCAGTATTTT
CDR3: CASGVWNGGSTDTQYF

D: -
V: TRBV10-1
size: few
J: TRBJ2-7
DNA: TGCGCCAGCAGTTCCGGGACACAAGGGTCCTGGTACGAGCAGTACTTC
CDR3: CASSSGTQGSWYEQYF

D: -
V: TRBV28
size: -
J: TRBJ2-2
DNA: TGTGCCAGCAGTTTAACAGGGGAGCTGTTTTTT
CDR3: CASSLTGELFF

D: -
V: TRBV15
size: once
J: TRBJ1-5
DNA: TGTGCCACCAGCAGAGATGGTGCACGGTGGAATCAGCCCCAGCATTTT
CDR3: CATSRDGARWNQPQHF

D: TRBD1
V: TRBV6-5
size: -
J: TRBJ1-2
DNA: TGTGCCAGCAGTTACTCAGGGGGCGACTATGGCTACACCTTC
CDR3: CASSYSGGDYGYTF

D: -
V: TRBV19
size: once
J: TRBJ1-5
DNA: TGTGCCAGTAGTCGCCGACAGGCCGTCTATAGCAATCAGCCCCAGCATTTT
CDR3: CASSRRQAVYSNQPQHF

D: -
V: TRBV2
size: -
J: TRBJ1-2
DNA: TGTGCCAGCAGTGTAGTGTATCCGGACTCTAACTATGGCTACACCTTC
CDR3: CASSVVYPDSNYGYTF

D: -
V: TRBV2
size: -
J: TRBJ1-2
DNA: TGTGCCAGCAGTGACGGGGGGCTGGATGGCTACACCTTC
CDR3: CASSDGGLDGYTF

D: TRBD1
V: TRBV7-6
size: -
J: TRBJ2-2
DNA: TGTGCCAGCAGCTTAGAAGAGACAGGGGGGACCGGGGAGCTGTTTTTT
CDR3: CASSLEETGGTGELFF

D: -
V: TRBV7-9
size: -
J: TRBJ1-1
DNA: TGTGCCAGCAGCTCCCTCCCCAGCGGACGAGGTGAAGCTTTCTTT
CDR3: CASSSLPSGRGEAFF

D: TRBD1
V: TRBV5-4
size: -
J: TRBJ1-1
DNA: TGTGCCAGCAGCCCGGGGACAGGGGGCTGGAACACTGAAGCTTTCTTT
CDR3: CASSPGTGGWNTEAFF

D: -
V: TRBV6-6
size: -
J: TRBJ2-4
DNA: TGTGCCAGCAGTACGTACCAAACAGGGGCCAAAAACATTCAGTACTTC
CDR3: CASSTYQTGAKNIQYF

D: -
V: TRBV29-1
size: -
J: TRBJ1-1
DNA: TGCAGCGTTTACAAGAACACTGAAGCTTTCTTT
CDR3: CSVYKNTEAFF

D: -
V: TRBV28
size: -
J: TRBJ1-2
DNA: TGTGCCAGCAGTACCCAGGGCTATGGCTACACCTTC
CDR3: CASSTQGYGYTF

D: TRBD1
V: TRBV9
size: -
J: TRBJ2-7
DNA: TGTGCCAGCAGCGCCAGACAGGGCTTGGACGAGCAGTACTTC
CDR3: CASSARQGLDEQYF

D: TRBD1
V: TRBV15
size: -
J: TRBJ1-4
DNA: TGTGCCACCAGCAGAGCGACAGGGGGCGAAAAACTGTTTTTT
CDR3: CATSRATGGEKLFF

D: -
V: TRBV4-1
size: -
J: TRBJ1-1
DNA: TGCGCCAGCAGCCAAGATCAAGGGGCGGTGAACACTGAAGCTTTCTTT
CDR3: CASSQDQGAVNTEAFF

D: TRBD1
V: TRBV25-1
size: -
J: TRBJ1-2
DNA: TGTGCCAGCACCCTTCGGGACAGGGGGCGCGACTATGGCTACACCTTC
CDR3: CASTLRDRGRDYGYTF

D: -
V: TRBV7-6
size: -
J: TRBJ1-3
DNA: TGTGCCAGCAGCCGGGGGGCCTTCTCTGGAAACACCATATATTTT
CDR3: CASSRGAFSGNTIYF

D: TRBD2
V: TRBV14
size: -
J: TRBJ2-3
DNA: TGTGCCAGCAGCGAGGGACTAGCGGAACTCACAGATACGCAGTATTTT
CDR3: CASSEGLAELTDTQYF

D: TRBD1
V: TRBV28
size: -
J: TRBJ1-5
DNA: TGTGCCAGCAGTTTGTCGGGACAGGCGGTATATAGCAATCAGCCCCAGCATTTT
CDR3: CASSLSGQAVYSNQPQHF

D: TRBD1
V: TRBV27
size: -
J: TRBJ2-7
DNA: TGTGCCAGCAGTTTATCCCCGGGACAGGGGATCTCTACCGAGCAGTACTTC
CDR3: CASSLSPGQGISTEQYF

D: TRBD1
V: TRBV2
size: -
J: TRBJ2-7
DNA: TGTGCCAGCAGTGGACAGGGGACATGTCAATACTTC
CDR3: CASSGQGTCQYF

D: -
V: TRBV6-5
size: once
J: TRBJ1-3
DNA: TGTGCCGCAATGGCGGCTCGCACCATATATTTT
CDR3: CAAMAARTIYF

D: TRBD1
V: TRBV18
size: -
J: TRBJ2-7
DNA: TGTGCCAGCTCACCTACAGGGGGCGAATTCTACGAGCAGTACTTC
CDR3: CASSPTGGEFYEQYF

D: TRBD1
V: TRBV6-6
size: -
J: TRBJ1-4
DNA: TGTGCCAGCAGCCGACAGGGAGTCATGTTTTTT
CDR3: CASSRQGVMFF

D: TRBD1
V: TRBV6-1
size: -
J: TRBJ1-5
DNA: TGTGCCAGCAGTGAATCGGACAGGCTGACATCCAGCAATCAGCCCCAGCATTTT
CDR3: CASSESDRLTSSNQPQHF

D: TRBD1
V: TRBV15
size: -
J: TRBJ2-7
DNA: TGTGCCACCAGCAGAGATCGGGACAGGGCCTACGAGCAGTACTTC
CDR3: CATSRDRDRAYEQYF

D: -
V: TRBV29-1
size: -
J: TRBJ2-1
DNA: TGCAGCGACGGTGGACAGTACAATGAGCAGTTCTTC
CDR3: CSDGGQYNEQFF

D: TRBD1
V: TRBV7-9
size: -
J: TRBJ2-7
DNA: TGTGCCAGCAGCGCCCGGACAGGGGCCTACGAGCAGTACTTC
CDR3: CASSARTGAYEQYF

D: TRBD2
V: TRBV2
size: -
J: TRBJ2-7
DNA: TGTGCCAGCAGCTCCACTAGCGGGAGAGGCTACGAGCAGTACTTC
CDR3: CASSSTSGRGYEQYF

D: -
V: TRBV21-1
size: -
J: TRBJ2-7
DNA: TGTGCCAGCAGCGGGCCAACGCCCAGTCCCTACGAGCAGTACTTC
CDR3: CASSGPTPSPYEQYF

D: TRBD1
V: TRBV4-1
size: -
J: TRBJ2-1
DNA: TGCGCCAGCAGCCCGAAAGGGACAGAGGTATACAATGAGCAGTTCTTC
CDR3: CASSPKGTEVYNEQFF

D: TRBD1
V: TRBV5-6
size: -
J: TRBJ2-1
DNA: TGTGCCAGCGGGACAGGGACCTTCGACAATGAGCAGTTCTTC
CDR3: CASGTGTFDNEQFF

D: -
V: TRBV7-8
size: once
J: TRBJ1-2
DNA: TGTGCCAGCAGCTTAAATGAGAACTATGGCTACACCTTC
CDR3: CASSLNENYGYTF

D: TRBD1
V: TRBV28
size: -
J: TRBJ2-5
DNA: TGTGCCAGCAGTTCTCCGGGACAGGGGGCGTATGAGACCCAGTACTTC
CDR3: CASSSPGQGAYETQYF

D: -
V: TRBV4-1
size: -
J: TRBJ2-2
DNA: TGCGCCAGCAGTCGCGGGGGCCCGAACACCGGGGAGCTGTTTTTT
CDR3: CASSRGGPNTGELFF

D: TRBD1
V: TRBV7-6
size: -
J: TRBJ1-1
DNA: TGTGCCAGCAGCCCAGGGGACAGGTTCTCCCCTTTCTTT
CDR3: CASSPGDRFSPFF

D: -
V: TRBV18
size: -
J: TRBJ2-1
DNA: TGTGCCAGCTCACCTTACAGCGAGGGACAGTTCTTC
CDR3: CASSPYSEGQFF

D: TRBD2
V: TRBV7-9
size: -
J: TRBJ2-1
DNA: TGTGCCAGCAGCTTAGGGGGGGTTAGCGGGAGCCGAGGTGAGCAGTTCTTC
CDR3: CASSLGGVSGSRGEQFF

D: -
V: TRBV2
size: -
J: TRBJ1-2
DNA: TGTGCCAGCAGTACCCGGGAAGATCGAGGCTACACCTTC
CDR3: CASSTREDRGYTF

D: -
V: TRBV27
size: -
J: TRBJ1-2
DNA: TGTGCCAGCAGTTTACTTTCCGGCAGGGCGGGAGTTAACTATGGCTACACCTTC
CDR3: CASSLLSGRAGVNYGYTF

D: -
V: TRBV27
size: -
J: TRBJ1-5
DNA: TGTGCCAGCAGTTCCCGGACAAGTCATAGCAATCAGCCCCAGCATTTT
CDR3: CASSSRTSHSNQPQHF

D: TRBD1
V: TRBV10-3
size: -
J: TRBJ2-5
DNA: TGTGCCATCAGTGAGTTTCTACCCGGGACAGGGGAGGAGACCCAGTACTTC
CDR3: CAISEFLPGTGEETQYF

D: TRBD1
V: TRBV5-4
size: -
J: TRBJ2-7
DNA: TGTGCCAGCAGCTTTTCAGGGGGCCCGTACGAGCAGTACTTC
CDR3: CASSFSGGPYEQYF